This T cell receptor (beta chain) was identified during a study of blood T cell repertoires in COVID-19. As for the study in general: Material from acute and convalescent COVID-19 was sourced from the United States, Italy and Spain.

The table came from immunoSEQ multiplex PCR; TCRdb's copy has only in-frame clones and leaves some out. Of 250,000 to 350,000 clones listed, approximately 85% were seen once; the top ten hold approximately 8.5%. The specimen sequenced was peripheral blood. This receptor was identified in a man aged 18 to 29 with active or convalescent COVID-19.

CDR3: CASSPRDYSYEQYF. The CDR3 DNA is TGTGCCAGCAGCCCGAGGGACTACTCCTACGAGCAGTACTTC. V usage is TRBV7-9 and J usage is TRBJ2-7; 7 nucleotides line up with TRBD2. This CDR3 is 14 amino acids long. Looked up from germline, CDR1 is SEHNR and CDR2 is FQNEAQ (reference sequence). The V segment lost 5 bases and the J segment 0 bases; nucleotides outside the gene matches: 4. Supplemented by reference TRBV7-9 and TRBJ2-7, the full variable domain reads DTGVSQNPRHKITKRGQNVTFRCDPISEHNRLYWYRQTLGQGPEFLTYFQNEAQLEKSRLLSDRFSAERPKGSFSTLEIQRTEQGDSAMYLCASSPRDYSYEQYFGPGTRLTVT.